The next 6 T cell receptor beta chains were all read from a single sample in a study of control samples from healthy donors and cancer patients. Measured with immunoSEQ multiplex PCR; TCRdb has only the in-frame clones, and not every one. Of tens of thousands of clones listed, roughly nine tenths are singletons. Sequenced input: blood. The receptors shown here come from a woman between 70 and 85 years old in good health.

The V gene is TRBV7-2, the J gene TRBJ2-3, with TRBD2 identical over 8 bases. The V gene's germline CDR1 is SGHTA and CDR2 FQGNSA. This CDR3 has 15 residues. V lost 5 bases, J lost 2 bases, and 6 bases stayed unmatched. The CDR3 DNA follows: TGTGCCAGCAGCCTTAGCGGGGCTCCCACAGATACGCAGTATTTT. Protein sequence: CASSLSGAPTDTQYF. The variable domain in full, with the rest retrieved from reference TRBV7-2 and TRBJ2-3, is GAGVSQSPSNKVTEKGKDVELRCDPISGHTALYWYRQSLGQGLEFLIYFQGNSAPDKSGLPSDRFSAERTGGSVSTLTIQRTQQEDSAVYLCASSLSGAPTDTQYFGPGTRLTVL.

This clone was seen once. This chain connects TRBV9 to TRBJ2-7; 9 bases line up with TRBD1. Trimming at V came to 0 bases and at J to 4 bases, leaving 8 bases not matched to a gene. This CDR3 is 16 amino acids long. Germline CDR1 and CDR2: SGDLS and YYNGEE. The DNA of the CDR3 is TGTGCCAGCAGCGTAGGGACAGGGGTCGGTATTTACGAGCAGTACTTC. Amino acids: CASSVGTGVGIYEQYF.

This clone was observed once. J is TRBJ2-1 and V is TRBV7-9; the D gene is possibly TRBD2 (6 bases). Germline CDR1 reads SEHNR; CDR2 reads FQNEAQ (reference sequence). This CDR3 has 13 residues. The germline V and J ends were trimmed by 5 bases and 9 bases, with 14 bases remaining between them. DNA for the CDR3: TGTGCCAGCAGCGTGGCGGGACTCCCTGAGCAGTTCTTC. This gives the protein CASSVAGLPEQFF.

This rearrangement joins TRBV5-6 to TRBJ2-7, with D possibly being TRBD1 (5 bases). This CDR3 has 12 amino acids. V was pared by 3 bases and J by 6 bases, with 10 bases between. Germline V gene data show CDR1 as SGHDT and CDR2 as YYEEEE. This CDR3 is CASSYTQGEQYF. Here the CDR3 DNA reads TGTGCCAGCAGCTATACCCAGGGCGAGCAGTACTTC.

This clone appeared a few times. The chain uses TRBV9 and TRBJ2-7, with a tentative D call TRBD2 (6 bases). CDR1 SGDLS and CDR2 YYNGEE come from the germline V gene. The V gene lost 0 bases and the J gene lost 3 bases, with 13 bases spanning the gap. This CDR3 is built from 15 residues. CDR3 sequence: CASSVVAEGFYEQYF. In nucleotides, the CDR3 is TGTGCCAGCAGCGTAGTAGCGGAGGGTTTCTACGAGCAGTACTTC.

The gene calls are TRBV5-8 and TRBJ1-4; D remains unclear. The CDR3 totals 15 residues. Looked up from germline, CDR1 is SGHTS and CDR2 is YDEGEE. Trimming left V 0 bases short and J 4 bases short, with 10 bases between. CDR3 bases: TGTGCCAGCAGCTTGGGAACACCATTTAATGAAAAACTGTTTTTT. Amino acids: CASSLGTPFNEKLFF. Together with reference TRBV5-8 and TRBJ1-4, the CDR3 gives the full variable domain: EAGVTQSPTHLIKTRGQQATLRCSPISGHTSVYWYQQALGLGLQFLLWYDEGEERNRGNFPPRFSGRQFPNYSSELNVNALELEDSALYLCASSLGTPFNEKLFFGSGTQLSVL.